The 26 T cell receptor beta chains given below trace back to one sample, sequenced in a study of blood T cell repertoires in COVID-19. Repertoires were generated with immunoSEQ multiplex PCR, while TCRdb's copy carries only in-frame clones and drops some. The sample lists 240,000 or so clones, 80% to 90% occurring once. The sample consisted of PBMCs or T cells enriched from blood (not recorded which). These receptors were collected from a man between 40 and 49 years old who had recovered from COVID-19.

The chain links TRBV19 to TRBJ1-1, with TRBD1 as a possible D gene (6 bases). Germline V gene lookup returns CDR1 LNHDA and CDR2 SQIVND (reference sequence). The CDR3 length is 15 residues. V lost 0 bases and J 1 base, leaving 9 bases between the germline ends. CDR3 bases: TGTGCCAGTAGTATAGATCAGACAGGGAACACTGAAGCTTTCTTT. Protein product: CASSIDQTGNTEAFF. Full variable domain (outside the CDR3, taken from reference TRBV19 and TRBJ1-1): DGGITQSPKYLFRKEGQNVTLSCEQNLNHDAMYWYRQDPGQGLRLIYYSQIVNDFQKGDIAEGYSVSREKKESFPLTVTSAQKNPTAFYLCASSIDQTGNTEAFFGQGTRLTVV.

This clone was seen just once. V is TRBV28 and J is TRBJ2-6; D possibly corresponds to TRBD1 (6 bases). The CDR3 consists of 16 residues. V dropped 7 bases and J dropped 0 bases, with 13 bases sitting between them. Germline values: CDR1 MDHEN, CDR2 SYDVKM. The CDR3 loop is CASTARGYSGANVLTF. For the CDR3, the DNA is TGTGCCAGCACCGCCAGGGGATACTCTGGGGCCAACGTCCTGACTTTC.

In DNA form, the CDR3 reads TGTGCCAGCAGCACCTGGGGAAGGGAGGTCTATGGCTACACCTTC. Protein: CASSTWGREVYGYTF. The chain links TRBV5-6 to TRBJ1-2; D gene uncertain. The CDR3 length is 15 residues. Trimming stripped 4 bases from V and 4 bases from J, with 17 bases between. CDR1 SGHDT and CDR2 YYEEEE come from the germline V gene.

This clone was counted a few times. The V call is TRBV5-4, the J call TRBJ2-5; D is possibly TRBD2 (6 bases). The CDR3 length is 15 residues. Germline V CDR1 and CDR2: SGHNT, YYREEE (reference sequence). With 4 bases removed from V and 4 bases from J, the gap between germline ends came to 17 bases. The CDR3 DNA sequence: TGTGCCAGCAGCCCTGGTCGGAGGGCGGGAGAGACCCAGTACTTC. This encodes CASSPGRRAGETQYF.

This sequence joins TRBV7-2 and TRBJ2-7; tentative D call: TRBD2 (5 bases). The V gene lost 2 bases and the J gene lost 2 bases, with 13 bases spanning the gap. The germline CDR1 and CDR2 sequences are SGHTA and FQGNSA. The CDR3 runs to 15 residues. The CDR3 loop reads CASSLREGVAYEQYF. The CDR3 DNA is TGTGCCAGCAGCTTAAGAGAGGGAGTGGCCTACGAGCAGTACTTC.

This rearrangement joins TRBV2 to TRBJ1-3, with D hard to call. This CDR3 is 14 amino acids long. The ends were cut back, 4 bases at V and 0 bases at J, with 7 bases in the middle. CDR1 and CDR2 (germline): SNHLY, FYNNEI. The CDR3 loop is CASSVVISGNTIYF. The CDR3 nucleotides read TGTGCCAGCAGTGTTGTAATCTCTGGAAACACCATATATTTT. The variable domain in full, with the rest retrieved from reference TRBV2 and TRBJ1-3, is EPEVTQTPSHQVTQMGQEVILRCVPISNHLYFYWYRQILGQKVEFLVSFYNNEISEKSEIFDDQFSVERPDGSNFTLKIRSTKLEDSAMYFCASSVVISGNTIYFGEGSWLTVV.

CDR3 DNA: TGTGCCAGCAGCACCCAGGGGGCGCTTCCCACCGGGGAGCTGTTTTTT. It yields the protein CASSTQGALPTGELFF. The V call is TRBV7-6, the J call TRBJ2-2; 8 nucleotides agree with TRBD1. The trim removed 5 bases at V and 4 bases at J, leaving 9 bases unmatched. Germline CDR1 SGHVS, CDR2 FNYEAQ. The CDR3 length is 16 residues.

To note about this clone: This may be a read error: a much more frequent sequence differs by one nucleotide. In DNA form, the CDR3 reads TGTGCCAGCAGCGGACAGGACTACGAGCAGTACTTC. Translation gives CASSGQDYEQYF. The rearrangement links TRBV27 to TRBJ2-7; the match to TRBD1 covers 7 bases. Trimming cost V 6 bases and J 3 bases; bases outside gene matches: 2. Germline CDR1 MNHEY, CDR2 SMNVEV (reference sequence). The CDR3 sequence is 12 residues long.

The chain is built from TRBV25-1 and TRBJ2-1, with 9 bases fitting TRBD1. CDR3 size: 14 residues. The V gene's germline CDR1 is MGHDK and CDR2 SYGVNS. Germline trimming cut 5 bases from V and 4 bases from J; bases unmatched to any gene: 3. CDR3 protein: CASSRDRVYNEQFF. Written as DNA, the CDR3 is TGTGCCAGCAGTCGGGACAGGGTTTACAATGAGCAGTTCTTC.

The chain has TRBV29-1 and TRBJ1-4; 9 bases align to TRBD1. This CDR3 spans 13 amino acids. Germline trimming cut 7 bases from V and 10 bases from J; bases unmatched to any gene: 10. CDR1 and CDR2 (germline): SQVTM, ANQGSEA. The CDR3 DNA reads TGCAGCGCCCTACTGACAGGGGGGTCAAAACTGTTTTTT. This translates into CSALLTGGSKLFF.

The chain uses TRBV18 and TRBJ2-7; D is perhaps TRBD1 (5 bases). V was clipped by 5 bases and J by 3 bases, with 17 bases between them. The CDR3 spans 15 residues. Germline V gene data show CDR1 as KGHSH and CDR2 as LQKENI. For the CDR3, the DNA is TGTGCCAGCTCAGGGGATAGAGACAGCGACTACGAGCAGTACTTC. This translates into CASSGDRDSDYEQYF.

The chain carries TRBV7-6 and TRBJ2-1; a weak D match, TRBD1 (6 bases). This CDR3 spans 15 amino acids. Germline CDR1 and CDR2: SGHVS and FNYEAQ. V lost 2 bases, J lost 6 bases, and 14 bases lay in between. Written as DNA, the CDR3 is TGTGCCAGCAGCTTAACGTCCCGGGACACCAATGAGCAGTTCTTC. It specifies CASSLTSRDTNEQFF.

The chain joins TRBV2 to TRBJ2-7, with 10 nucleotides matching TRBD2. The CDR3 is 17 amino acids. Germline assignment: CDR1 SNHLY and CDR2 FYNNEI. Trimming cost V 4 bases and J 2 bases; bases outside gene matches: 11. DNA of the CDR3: TGTGCCAGCAGTGGCCCGCGGGGGGGACTAGCGACCTACGAGCAGTACTTC. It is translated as CASSGPRGGLATYEQYF.

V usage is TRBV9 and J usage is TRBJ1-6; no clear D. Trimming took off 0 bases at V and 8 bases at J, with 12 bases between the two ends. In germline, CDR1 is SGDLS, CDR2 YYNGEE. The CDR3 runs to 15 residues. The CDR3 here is CASSVVAGSDSPLHF. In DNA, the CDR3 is TGTGCCAGCAGCGTAGTAGCCGGATCCGATTCACCCCTCCACTTT.

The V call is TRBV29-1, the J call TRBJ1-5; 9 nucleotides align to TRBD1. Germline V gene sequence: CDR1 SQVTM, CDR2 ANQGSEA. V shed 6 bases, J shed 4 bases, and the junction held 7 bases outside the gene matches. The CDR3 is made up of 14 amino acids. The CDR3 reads CSVVTGTGNQPQHF. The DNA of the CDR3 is TGCAGCGTCGTAACCGGGACAGGGAATCAGCCCCAGCATTTT.

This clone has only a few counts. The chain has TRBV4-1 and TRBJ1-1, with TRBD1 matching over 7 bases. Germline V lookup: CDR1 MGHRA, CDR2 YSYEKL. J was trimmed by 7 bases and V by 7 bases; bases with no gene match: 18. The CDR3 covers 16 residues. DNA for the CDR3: TGCGCCAGCACCCGAACTACGGGACAGAGGGGAATTGAAGCTTTCTTT. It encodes CASTRTTGQRGIEAFF.

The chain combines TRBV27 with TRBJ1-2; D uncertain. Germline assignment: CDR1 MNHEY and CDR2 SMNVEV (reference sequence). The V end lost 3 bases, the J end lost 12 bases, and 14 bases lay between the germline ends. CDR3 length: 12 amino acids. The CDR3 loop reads CASSLPPGEDTF. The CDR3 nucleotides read TGTGCCAGCAGTTTGCCTCCCGGGGAGGACACCTTC.

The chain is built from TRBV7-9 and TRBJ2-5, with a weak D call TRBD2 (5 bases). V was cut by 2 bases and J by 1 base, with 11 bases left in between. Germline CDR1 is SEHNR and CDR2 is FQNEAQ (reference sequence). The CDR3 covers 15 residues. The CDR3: CASSLLGVGQETQYF. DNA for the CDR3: TGTGCCAGCAGCTTACTCGGGGTTGGCCAAGAGACCCAGTACTTC.

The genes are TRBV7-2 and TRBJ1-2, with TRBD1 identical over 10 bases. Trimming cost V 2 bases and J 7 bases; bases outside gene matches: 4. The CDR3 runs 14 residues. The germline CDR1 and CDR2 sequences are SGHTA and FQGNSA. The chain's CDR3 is CASSLWGQGSGYTF. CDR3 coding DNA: TGTGCCAGCAGCTTATGGGGACAGGGGTCTGGCTACACCTTC.

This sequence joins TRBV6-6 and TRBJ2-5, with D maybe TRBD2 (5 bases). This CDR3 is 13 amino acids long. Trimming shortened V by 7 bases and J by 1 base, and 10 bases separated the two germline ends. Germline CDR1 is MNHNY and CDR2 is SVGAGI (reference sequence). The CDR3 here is CASKLGSQETQYF. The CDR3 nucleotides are TGTGCCAGCAAGTTAGGGAGCCAAGAGACCCAGTACTTC.

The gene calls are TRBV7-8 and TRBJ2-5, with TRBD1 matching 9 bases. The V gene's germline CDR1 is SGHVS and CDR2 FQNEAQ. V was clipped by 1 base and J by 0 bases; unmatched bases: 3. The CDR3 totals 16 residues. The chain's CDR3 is CASSLGGQGHQETQYF. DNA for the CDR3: TGTGCCAGCAGCTTAGGGGGACAGGGACACCAAGAGACCCAGTACTTC.

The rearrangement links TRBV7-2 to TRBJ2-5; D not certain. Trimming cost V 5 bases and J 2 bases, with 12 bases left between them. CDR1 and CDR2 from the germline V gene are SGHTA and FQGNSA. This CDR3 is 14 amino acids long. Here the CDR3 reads CASSPRWAQETQYF. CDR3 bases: TGTGCCAGCAGCCCACGATGGGCGCAAGAGACCCAGTACTTC.

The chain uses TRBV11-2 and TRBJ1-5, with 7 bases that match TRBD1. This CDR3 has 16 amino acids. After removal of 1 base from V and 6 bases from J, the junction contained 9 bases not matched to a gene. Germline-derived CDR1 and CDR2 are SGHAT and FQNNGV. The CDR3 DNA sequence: TGTGCCAGCAGCTTAGGTGGAGGGGGCGAAGGTCAGCCCCAGCATTTT. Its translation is CASSLGGGGEGQPQHF. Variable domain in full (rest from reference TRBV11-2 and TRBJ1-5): EAGVAQSPRYKIIEKRQSVAFWCNPISGHATLYWYQQILGQGPKLLIQFQNNGVVDDSQLPKDRFSAERLKGVDSTLKIQPAKLEDSAVYLCASSLGGGGEGQPQHFGDGTRLSIL.

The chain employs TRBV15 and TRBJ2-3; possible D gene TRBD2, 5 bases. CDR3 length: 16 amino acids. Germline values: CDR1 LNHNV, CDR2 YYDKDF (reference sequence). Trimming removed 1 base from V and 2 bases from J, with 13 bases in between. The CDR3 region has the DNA TGTGCCACCAGCAGAGCCACCGGGAACCCCACAGATACGCAGTATTTT. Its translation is CATSRATGNPTDTQYF.

CDR3 nucleotide sequence: TGTGCCAGCAGCCTCGGGGTAGCGGGAGCCCCGAGCTCCTACAATGAGCAGTTCTTC. Amino acid sequence: CASSLGVAGAPSSYNEQFF. V is TRBV9 and J is TRBJ2-1, with TRBD2 matching over 9 bases. The ends lost 4 bases at V and 0 bases at J; junction bases unmatched: 14. The length of the CDR3 is 19 residues. Germline-derived CDR1 and CDR2 are SGDLS and YYNGEE.

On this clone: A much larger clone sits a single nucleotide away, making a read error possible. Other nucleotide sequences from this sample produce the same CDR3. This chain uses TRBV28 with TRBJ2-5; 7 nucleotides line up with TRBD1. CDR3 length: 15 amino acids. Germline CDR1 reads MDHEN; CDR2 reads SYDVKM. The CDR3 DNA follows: TGTGCCAGCAGTTTAGTCGAACAGGGGTGGGAGACCCAATACTTC. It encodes CASSLVEQGWETQYF.